Below are 2 T cell receptor beta chains sequenced from a single sample in a study of lymphopenia after photon versus proton radiotherapy. Here immunoSEQ multiplex PCR was the method, and the copy in TCRdb shows in-frame clones only, minus some. The data hold about 7,300 clones, with 90% to 95% observed a single time. Here the sequenced sample was peripheral blood, taken from a patient treated with photon-based radiotherapy. All receptors come from a woman aged 45-59 years with cholangiocarcinoma.

This chain links TRBV2 with TRBJ2-5; D is uncertain. V dropped 4 bases and J dropped 5 bases, with 5 bases sitting between them. Germline CDR1 and CDR2: SNHLY and FYNNEI. The CDR3 covers 11 residues. CDR3 sequence: CASSGLETQYF. CDR3 coding DNA: TGTGCCAGCAGTGGGTTGGAGACCCAGTACTTC. The complete variable domain, with remaining parts taken from reference TRBV2 and TRBJ2-5, reads EPEVTQTPSHQVTQMGQEVILRCVPISNHLYFYWYRQILGQKVEFLVSFYNNEISEKSEIFDDQFSVERPDGSNFTLKIRSTKLEDSAMYFCASSGLETQYFGPGTRLLVL.

The chain joins TRBV27 to TRBJ2-3, with D maybe TRBD2 (6 bases). The CDR3 is 13 amino acids. CDR1 and CDR2 from the germline V gene are MNHEY and SMNVEV (reference sequence). V was trimmed by 4 bases and J by 10 bases, leaving 15 bases between them. This chain's CDR3 is CASSSGRGRAQYF. The CDR3 nucleotides are TGTGCCAGCAGTTCAGGGCGGGGCAGGGCGCAGTATTTT.